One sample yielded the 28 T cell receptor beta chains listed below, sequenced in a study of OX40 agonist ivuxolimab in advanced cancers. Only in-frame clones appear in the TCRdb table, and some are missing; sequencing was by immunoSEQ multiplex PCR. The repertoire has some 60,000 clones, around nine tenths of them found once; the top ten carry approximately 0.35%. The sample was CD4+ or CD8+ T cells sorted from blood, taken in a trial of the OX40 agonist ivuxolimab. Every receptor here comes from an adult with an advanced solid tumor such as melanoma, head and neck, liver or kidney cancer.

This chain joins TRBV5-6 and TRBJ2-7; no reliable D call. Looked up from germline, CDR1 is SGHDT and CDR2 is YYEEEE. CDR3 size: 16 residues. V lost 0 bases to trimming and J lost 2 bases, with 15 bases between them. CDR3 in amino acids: CASSLGPGPATYEQYF. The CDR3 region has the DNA TGTGCCAGCAGCTTGGGGCCGGGCCCAGCAACCTACGAGCAGTACTTC.

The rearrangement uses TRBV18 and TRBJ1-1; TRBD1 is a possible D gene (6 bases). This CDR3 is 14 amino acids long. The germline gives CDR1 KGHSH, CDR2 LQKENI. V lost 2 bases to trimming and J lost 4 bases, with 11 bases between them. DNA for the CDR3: TGTGCCAGCTCACCAGACACAGGGATCACTGAAGCTTTCTTT. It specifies CASSPDTGITEAFF.

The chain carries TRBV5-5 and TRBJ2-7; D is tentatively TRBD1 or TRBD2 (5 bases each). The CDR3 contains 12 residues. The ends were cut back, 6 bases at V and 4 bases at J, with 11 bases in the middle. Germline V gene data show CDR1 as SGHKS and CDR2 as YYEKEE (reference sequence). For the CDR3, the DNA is TGTGCCAGCAAGGGACCGAAGTACGAGCAGTACTTC. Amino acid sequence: CASKGPKYEQYF.

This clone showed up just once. CDR3 sequence (DNA): TGTGCCAGCAGCGTAGACCGGGGGCGTTCACCCCTCCACTTT. Its protein is CASSVDRGRSPLHF. This chain uses TRBV9 with TRBJ1-6; D might be TRBD1 (6 bases). V was pared by 0 bases and J by 9 bases, with 10 bases between. The germline V gene encodes CDR1 SGDLS and CDR2 YYNGEE. The CDR3 runs to 14 residues.

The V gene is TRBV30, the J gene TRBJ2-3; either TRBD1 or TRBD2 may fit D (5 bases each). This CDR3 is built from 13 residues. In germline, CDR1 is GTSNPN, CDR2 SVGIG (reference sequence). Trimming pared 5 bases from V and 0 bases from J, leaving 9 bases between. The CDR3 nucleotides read TGTGCCTGGGGGGGTCCAAGCACAGATACGCAGTATTTT. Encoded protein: CAWGGPSTDTQYF.

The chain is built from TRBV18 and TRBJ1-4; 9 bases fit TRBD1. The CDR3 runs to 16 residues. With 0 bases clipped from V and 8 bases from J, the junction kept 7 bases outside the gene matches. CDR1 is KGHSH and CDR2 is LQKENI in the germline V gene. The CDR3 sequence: CASSPPGQGRGEKLFF. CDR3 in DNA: TGTGCCAGCTCACCACCGGGACAGGGTCGAGGGGAAAAACTGTTTTTT.

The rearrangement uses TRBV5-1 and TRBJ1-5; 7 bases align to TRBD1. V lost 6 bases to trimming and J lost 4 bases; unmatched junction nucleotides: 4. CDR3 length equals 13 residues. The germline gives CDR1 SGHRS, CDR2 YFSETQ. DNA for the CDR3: TGCGCCAGCACGACAGGGCCAAATCAGCCCCAGCATTTT. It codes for CASTTGPNQPQHF.

CDR3 sequence reads: CASNLGSGKNTGELFF. The CDR3 nucleotides are TGTGCCAGCAACCTTGGGAGCGGGAAGAACACCGGGGAGCTGTTTTTT. The V gene is TRBV7-2, the J gene TRBJ2-2, with TRBD2 matching 7 bases. The length of the CDR3 is 16 residues. Germline V CDR1 and CDR2: SGHTA, FQGNSA. V shed 7 bases and J 1 base; nucleotides not matched to a gene: 9.

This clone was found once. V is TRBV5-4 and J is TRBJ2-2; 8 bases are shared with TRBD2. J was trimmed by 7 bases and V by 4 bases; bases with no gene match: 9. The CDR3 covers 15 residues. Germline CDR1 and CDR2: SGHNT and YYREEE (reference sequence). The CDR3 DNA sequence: TGTGCCAGCAGCCCGGGGGGGGCTTCTGACGGGGAGCTGTTTTTT. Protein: CASSPGGASDGELFF.

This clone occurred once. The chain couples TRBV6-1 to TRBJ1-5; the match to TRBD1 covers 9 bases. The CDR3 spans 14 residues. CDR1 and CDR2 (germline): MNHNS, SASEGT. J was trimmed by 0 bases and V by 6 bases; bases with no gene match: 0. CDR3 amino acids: CASRQGASNQPQHF. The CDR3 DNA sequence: TGTGCCAGCAGACAGGGGGCTAGCAATCAGCCCCAGCATTTT.

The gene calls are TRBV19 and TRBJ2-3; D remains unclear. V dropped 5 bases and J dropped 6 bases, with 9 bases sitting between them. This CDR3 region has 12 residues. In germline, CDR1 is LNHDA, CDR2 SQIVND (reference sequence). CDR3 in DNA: TGTGCCAGTAGTCCCCAGTCGGATACGCAGTATTTT. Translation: CASSPQSDTQYF.

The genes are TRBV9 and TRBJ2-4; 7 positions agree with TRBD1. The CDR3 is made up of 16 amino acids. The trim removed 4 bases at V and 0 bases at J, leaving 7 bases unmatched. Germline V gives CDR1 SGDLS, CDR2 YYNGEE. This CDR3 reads CASSHGTAIAKNIQYF. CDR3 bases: TGTGCCAGCAGCCATGGGACAGCCATAGCCAAAAACATTCAGTACTTC.

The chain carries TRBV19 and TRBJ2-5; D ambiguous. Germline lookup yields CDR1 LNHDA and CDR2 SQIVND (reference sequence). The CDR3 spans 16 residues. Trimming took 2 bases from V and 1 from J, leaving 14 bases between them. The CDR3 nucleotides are TGTGCCAGTAGTATATTTCCCCCGGCACGCCAAGAGACCCAGTACTTC. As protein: CASSIFPPARQETQYF. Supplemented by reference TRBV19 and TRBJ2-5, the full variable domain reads DGGITQSPKYLFRKEGQNVTLSCEQNLNHDAMYWYRQDPGQGLRLIYYSQIVNDFQKGDIAEGYSVSREKKESFPLTVTSAQKNPTAFYLCASSIFPPARQETQYFGPGTRLLVL.

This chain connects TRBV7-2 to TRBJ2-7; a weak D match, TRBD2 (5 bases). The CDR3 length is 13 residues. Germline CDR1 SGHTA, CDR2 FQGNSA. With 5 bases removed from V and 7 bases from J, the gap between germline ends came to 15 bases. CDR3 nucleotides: TGTGCCAGCAGCCCGGGGTTCAGCGAAGAGCAGTACTTC. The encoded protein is CASSPGFSEEQYF.

In DNA form, the CDR3 reads TGTGCCAGTAGCCGCCCGCAGGGGAAGTCCTACGAGCAGTACTTC. Encoded protein: CASSRPQGKSYEQYF. The chain joins TRBV19 to TRBJ2-7, with D tentatively TRBD1 (6 bases). Germline loops: CDR1 LNHDA, CDR2 SQIVND (reference sequence). The CDR3 consists of 15 residues. V dropped 6 bases and J dropped 1 base, with 16 bases sitting between them.

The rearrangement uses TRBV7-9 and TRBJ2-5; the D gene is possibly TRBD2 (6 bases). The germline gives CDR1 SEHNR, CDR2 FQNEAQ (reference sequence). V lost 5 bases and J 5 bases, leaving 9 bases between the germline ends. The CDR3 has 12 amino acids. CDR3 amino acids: CASSRGDETQYF. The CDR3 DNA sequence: TGTGCCAGCAGCCGCGGGGATGAGACCCAGTACTTC.

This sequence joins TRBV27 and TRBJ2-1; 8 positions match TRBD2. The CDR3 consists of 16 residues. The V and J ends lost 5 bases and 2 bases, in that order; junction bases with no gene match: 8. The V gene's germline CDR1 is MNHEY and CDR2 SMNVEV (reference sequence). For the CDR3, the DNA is TGTGCCAGCAGTGCCTCCGGGACTAGAACCTACAATGAGCAGTTCTTC. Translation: CASSASGTRTYNEQFF.

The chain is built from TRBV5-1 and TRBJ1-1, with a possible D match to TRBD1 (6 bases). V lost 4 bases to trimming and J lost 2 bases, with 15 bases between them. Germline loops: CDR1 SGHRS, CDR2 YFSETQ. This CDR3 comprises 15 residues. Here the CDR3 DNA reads TGCGCCAGCAGCCCAGGGACAAGTAAAAACACTGAAGCTTTCTTT. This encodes CASSPGTSKNTEAFF.

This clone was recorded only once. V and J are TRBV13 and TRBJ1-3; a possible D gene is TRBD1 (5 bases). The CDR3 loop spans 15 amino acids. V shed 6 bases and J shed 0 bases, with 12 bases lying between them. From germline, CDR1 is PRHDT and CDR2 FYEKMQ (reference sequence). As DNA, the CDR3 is TGTGCCAGCAGTCGAGGGGTCCACTCTGGAAACACCATATATTTT. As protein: CASSRGVHSGNTIYF.

As DNA, the CDR3 is TGTGCCAGCAGCCGACTAGGGGCTCGGGGGGGGGCGGACATTCAGTACTTC. Its translation is CASSRLGARGGADIQYF. This chain links TRBV4-2 with TRBJ2-4, with TRBD2 matching over 8 bases. Germline V CDR1 and CDR2: LGHNA, YNFKEQ. Trimming cost V 4 bases and J 8 bases; bases outside gene matches: 16. The CDR3 totals 17 residues.

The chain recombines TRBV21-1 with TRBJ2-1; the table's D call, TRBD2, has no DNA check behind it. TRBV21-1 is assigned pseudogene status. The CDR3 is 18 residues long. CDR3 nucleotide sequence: TGTGCCAGCAGGCTAGCGGGGGAATATTACCTCTCCTACAATGAGCAGTTCTTC. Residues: CASRLAGEYYLSYNEQFF.

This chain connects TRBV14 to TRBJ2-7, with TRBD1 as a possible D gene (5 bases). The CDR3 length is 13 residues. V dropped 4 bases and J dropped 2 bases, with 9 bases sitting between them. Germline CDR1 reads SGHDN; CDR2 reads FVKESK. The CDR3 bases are TGTGCCAGCAGCCGCCTAGGGGCCTACGAGCAGTACTTC. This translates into CASSRLGAYEQYF.

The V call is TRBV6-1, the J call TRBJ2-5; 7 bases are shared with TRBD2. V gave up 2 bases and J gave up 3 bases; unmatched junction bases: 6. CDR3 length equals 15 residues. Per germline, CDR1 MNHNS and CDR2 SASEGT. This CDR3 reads CASSEREAGKETQYF. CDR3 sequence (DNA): TGTGCCAGCAGTGAACGGGAGGCCGGGAAAGAGACCCAGTACTTC.

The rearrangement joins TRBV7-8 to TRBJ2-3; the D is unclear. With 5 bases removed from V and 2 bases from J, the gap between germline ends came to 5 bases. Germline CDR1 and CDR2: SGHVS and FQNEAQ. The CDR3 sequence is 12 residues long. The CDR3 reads CASSVITDTQYF. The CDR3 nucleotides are TGTGCCAGCAGCGTTATCACAGATACGCAGTATTTT.

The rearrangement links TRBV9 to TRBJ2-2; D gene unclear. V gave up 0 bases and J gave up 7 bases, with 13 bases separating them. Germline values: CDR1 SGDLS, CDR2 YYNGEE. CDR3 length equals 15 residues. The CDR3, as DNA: TGTGCCAGCAGCGTAGGGACCGCTTTCCTCGGGGAGCTGTTTTTT. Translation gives CASSVGTAFLGELFF.

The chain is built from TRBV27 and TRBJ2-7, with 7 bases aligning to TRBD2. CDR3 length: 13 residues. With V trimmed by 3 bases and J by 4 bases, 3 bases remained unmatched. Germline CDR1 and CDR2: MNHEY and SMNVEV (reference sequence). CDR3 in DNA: TGTGCCAGCAGTTTCCCCGGGGGGTACGAGCAGTACTTC. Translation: CASSFPGGYEQYF.

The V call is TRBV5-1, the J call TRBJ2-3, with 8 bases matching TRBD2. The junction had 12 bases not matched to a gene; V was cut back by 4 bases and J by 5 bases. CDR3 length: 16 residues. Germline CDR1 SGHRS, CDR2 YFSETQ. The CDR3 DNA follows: TGCGCCAGCAGCCCCGGGGGGGGGTTAAAAAAAGATACGCAGTATTTT. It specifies CASSPGGGLKKDTQYF.

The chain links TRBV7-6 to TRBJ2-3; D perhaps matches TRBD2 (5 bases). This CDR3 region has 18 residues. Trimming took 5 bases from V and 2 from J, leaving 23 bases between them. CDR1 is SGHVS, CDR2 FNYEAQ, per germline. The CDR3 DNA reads TGTGCCAGCAGCCCAATATATTCGGCGGCGGGTCCCACAGATACGCAGTATTTT. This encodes CASSPIYSAAGPTDTQYF.